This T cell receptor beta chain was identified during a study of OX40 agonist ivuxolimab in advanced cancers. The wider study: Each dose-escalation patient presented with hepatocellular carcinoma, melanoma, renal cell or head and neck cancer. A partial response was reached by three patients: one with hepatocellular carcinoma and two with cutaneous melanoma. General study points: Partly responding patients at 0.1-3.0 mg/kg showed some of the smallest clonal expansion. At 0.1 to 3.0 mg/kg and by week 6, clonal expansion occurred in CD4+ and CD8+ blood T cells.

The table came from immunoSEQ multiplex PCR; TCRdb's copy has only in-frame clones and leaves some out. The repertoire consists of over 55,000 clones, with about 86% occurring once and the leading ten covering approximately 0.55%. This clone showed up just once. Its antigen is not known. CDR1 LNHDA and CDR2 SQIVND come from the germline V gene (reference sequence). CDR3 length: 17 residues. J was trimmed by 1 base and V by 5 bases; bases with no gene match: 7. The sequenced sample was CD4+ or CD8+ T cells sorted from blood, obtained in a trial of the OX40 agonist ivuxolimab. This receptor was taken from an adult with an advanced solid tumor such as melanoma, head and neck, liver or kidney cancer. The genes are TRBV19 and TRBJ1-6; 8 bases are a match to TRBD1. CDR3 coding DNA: TGTGCCAGTAGTTCCCGGACAGGGCGTTCCTATAATTCACCCCTCCACTTT. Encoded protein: CASSSRTGRSYNSPLHF. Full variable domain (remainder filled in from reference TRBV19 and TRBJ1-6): DGGITQSPKYLFRKEGQNVTLSCEQNLNHDAMYWYRQDPGQGLRLIYYSQIVNDFQKGDIAEGYSVSREKKESFPLTVTSAQKNPTAFYLCASSSRTGRSYNSPLHFGNGTRLTVT.